This is a list of T cell receptor beta chains from one sample in a study of spatial heterogeneity in lung cancer. One entry per CDR3 protein, called by TCRdb with MiXCR from the 5' RACE reads. The table records some 7,000 distinct CDR3 sequences, around 6.7% of them present only once. Sequencing used lung tumor tissue, obtained at surgery. The source of these receptors is a male donor with early-stage non-small cell lung cancer. The CDR3 runs from the conserved cysteine through the conserved F or W. Each record gives: V gene, J gene, D gene, clone size, CDR3 DNA, CDR3 protein. A D gene is named only where the DNA matches it firmly. Clone size, where shown, is once, few, many, or a class for clones that have expanded.

TRBV19,TRBJ2-5,TRBD1,.,TGTGCCAGTAGTAGCCGGGACAGCGGTTTGGAGACCCAGTACTTC,CASSSRDSGLETQYF
TRBV4-3,TRBJ2-1,TRBD2,many,TGCGCCAGCAGCCAAGACGGCGGGGGCTCCTACAATGAGCAGTTCTTC,CASSQDGGGSYNEQFF
TRBV5-1,TRBJ2-2,.,many,TGCGCCAGCAGCTTGGTGACAGGCACCGGGGAGCTGTTTTTT,CASSLVTGTGELFF
TRBV18,TRBJ1-4,.,medium-sized,TGTGCCAGCTCACCCTCTTATGCAACTAATGAAAAACTGTTTTTT,CASSPSYATNEKLFF
TRBV6-5,TRBJ2-6,TRBD1,many,TGTGCCAGCAGCCGGACAGGTAGCTCTGGGGCCAACGTCCTGACTTTC,CASSRTGSSGANVLTF
TRBV29-1,TRBJ1-3,TRBD1,many,TGCAGCGTTGGGACAGGGGACGCTTTATATTTT,CSVGTGDALYF
TRBV20-1,TRBJ1-6,.,.,TGCAGTGCTAGTACGGGGGGCGAAAACTCACCCCTCCACTTT,CSASTGGENSPLHF
TRBV12-3/TRBV12-4,TRBJ2-3,TRBD2,large,TGTGCCAGCAGCCCCTCTCGGTTAGCGGGGGGGCATGATACGCAGTATTTT,CASSPSRLAGGHDTQYF
TRBV10-3,TRBJ2-7,TRBD2,many,TGTGCCATCAGTGTCGCCCTAGCGGGAAGGTACGAGCAGTACTTC,CAISVALAGRYEQYF
TRBV4-3,TRBJ2-1,.,.,TGCGCCAGCAGCCAAGATAGGACTCTCTGGTTGAAAAATGAGCAGTTCTTC,CASSQDRTLWLKNEQFF
TRBV2,TRBJ2-2,.,many,TGTGCCACCAGAGGGGCAGCGAACACCGGGGAGCTGTTTTTT,CATRGAANTGELFF
TRBV5-6,TRBJ1-4,.,medium-sized,TGTGCCAGCAGCTTGGTATCCGTGGACGGTAATGAAAAACTGTTTTTT,CASSLVSVDGNEKLFF
TRBV11-2,TRBJ2-1,.,many,TGTGCCAGCAGCGCGGGACCTCACAATGAGCAGTTCTTC,CASSAGPHNEQFF
TRBV12-3/TRBV12-4,TRBJ2-1,TRBD2,many,TGTGCCAGCATCCTAAATGAACAAGCGGGAGCTCCATACAATGAGCAGTTCTTC,CASILNEQAGAPYNEQFF
TRBV5-1,TRBJ2-2,TRBD2,medium-sized,TGCGCCAGCAGCGGGACTAGCGGGGTGAACACCGGGGAGCTGTTTTTT,CASSGTSGVNTGELFF
TRBV30,TRBJ1-6,.,many,TGTGCCTGGAGCCGACGGGGATCCGCCCCGAATTCACCCCTCCACTTT,CAWSRRGSAPNSPLHF
TRBV11-3,TRBJ2-1,TRBD1,many,TGTGCCAGCAGCTTAAACAGGGGGGTTGGAGATGAGCAGTTCTTC,CASSLNRGVGDEQFF